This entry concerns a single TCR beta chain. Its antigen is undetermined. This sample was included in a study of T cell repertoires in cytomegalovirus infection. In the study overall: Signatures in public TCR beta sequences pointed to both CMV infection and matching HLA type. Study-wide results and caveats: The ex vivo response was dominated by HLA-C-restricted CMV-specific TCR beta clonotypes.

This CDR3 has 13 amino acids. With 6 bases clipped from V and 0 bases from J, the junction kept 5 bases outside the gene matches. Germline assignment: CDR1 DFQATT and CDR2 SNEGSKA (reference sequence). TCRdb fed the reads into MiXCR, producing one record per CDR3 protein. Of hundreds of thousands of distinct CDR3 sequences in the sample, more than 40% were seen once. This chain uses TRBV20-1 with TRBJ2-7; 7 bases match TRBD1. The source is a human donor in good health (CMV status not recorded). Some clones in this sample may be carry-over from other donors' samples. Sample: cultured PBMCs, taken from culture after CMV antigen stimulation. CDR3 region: CSANDRASYEQYF. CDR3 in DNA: TGCAGTGCGAACGACAGGGCCTCCTACGAGCAGTACTTC.